These 15 T cell receptor beta chains share one sample of origin, sequenced in a study of Ad26.COV2.S vaccination and SARS-CoV-2 variants (dated by TCRdb to the early 2020s). The sample's treatment or condition, from its label and the paper: roughly 19 received Ad26.COV2.S at low or high dose, single or two shots; roughly 5 received placebo; per-sample allocation not given. Repertoires of vaccine and placebo recipients were sequenced from samples collected on day 63 after the first injection. Libraries were constructed by the immunoSEQ multiplex PCR assay. TCRdb took over this immuneACCESS table, retaining in-frame rearrangements with V and J assigned. Such tables are incomplete; in checked studies, under half of the missing clones stem from an unresolved V gene, and the remainder is unexplained. Counted in this sample were about 350,000 clones; approximately 81% of them appeared once. Of the sample, roughly 3.5% is held by the ten largest clones.

The sample consisted of peripheral blood, taken in a trial of Ad26.COV2.S vaccine versus placebo. These receptors originate from a person aged 18 to 59 who received the Ad26.COV2.S COVID-19 vaccine or a placebo.

The V call is TRBV7-2, the J call TRBJ1-2, with a tentative D call TRBD1 (6 bases). This CDR3 region has 14 residues. The germline V gene has CDR1 SGHTA and CDR2 FQGNSA. V lost 3 bases and J lost 0, with 8 bases in between. The chain's CDR3 is CASSLDSSNYGYTF. CDR3 DNA: TGTGCCAGCAGCTTGGACAGTTCTAACTATGGCTACACCTTC.

The chain uses TRBV7-6 and TRBJ2-5, with TRBD2 identical over 7 bases. V lost 2 bases and J lost 6; bases outside the gene matches: 3. The CDR3 length is 13 residues. Per germline, CDR1 SGHVS and CDR2 FNYEAQ. CDR3 region: CASSLYGGKTQYF. DNA of the CDR3: TGTGCCAGCAGCTTATACGGGGGGAAGACCCAGTACTTC. The full variable domain, its missing parts supplied by reference TRBV7-6 and TRBJ2-5, is GAGVSQSPRYKVTKRGQDVALRCDPISGHVSLYWYRQALGQGPEFLTYFNYEAQQDKSGLPNDRFSAERPEGSISTLTIQRTEQRDSAMYRCASSLYGGKTQYFGPGTRLLVL.

The gene calls are TRBV12-3 or TRBV12-4 and TRBJ1-1; D is perhaps TRBD1 (5 bases). This CDR3 is built from 12 residues. V lost 6 bases and J lost 8, with 13 bases in between. The CDR3 DNA reads TGTGCCAGCAGCTATTATCGGACAGAAGCTTTCTTT. It encodes CASSYYRTEAFF.

The J gene is TRBJ2-7, the V gene TRBV19; TRBD2 matches at 9 bases. The CDR3 spans 16 residues. CDR1 and CDR2 from the germline V gene are LNHDA and SQIVND (reference sequence). V was pared by 4 bases and J by 6 bases, with 13 bases of the junction left unmatched. This CDR3 reads CASSTSPGLAGIEQYF. The CDR3 DNA sequence: TGTGCCAGTAGTACCTCGCCGGGGCTAGCGGGAATCGAGCAGTACTTC.

The chain has TRBV5-1 and TRBJ2-7; TRBD1 agrees at 9 bases. Germline values: CDR1 SGHRS, CDR2 YFSETQ. The CDR3 has 14 residues. With V trimmed by 4 bases and J by 0 bases, 2 bases remained unmatched. The CDR3 nucleotides read TGCGCCAGCAGCGCGGGACAGGGCTCCTACGAGCAGTACTTC. Protein sequence: CASSAGQGSYEQYF. Full variable domain (outside the CDR3, taken from reference TRBV5-1 and TRBJ2-7): KAGVTQTPRYLIKTRGQQVTLSCSPISGHRSVSWYQQTPGQGLQFLFEYFSETQRNKGNFPGRFSGRQFSNSRSEMNVSTLELGDSALYLCASSAGQGSYEQYFGPGTRLTVT.

V gene TRBV7-2 combines with J gene TRBJ1-5; no reliable D call. The CDR3 spans 18 residues. The V end was cut by 3 bases, the J end by 10 bases, with 28 bases between. The germline CDR1 and CDR2 sequences are SGHTA and FQGNSA. CDR3 residues: CASSFHPEDGPLISPQHF. CDR3 nucleotide sequence: TGTGCCAGCAGCTTTCACCCCGAAGACGGACCTTTAATCAGCCCCCAGCATTTT.

The chain carries TRBV5-1 and TRBJ1-1; 8 bases match TRBD1. J lost 2 bases, V lost 5 bases, and 2 bases had no gene match. CDR3 size: 13 residues. CDR1 is SGHRS and CDR2 is YFSETQ in the germline V gene. DNA for the CDR3: TGCGCCAGCAGTGACAGGGGAAACACTGAAGCTTTCTTT. Translation: CASSDRGNTEAFF.

V and J are TRBV19 and TRBJ2-6, with TRBD1 matching 7 bases. In germline, CDR1 is LNHDA, CDR2 SQIVND (reference sequence). The CDR3 totals 15 residues. Losses at the gene ends were 7 bases for V and 1 base for J; bases not matched to a gene: 4. In DNA, the CDR3 is TGTGCCAGTAACAACAGGGGTTCTGGGGCCAACGTCCTGACTTTC. It specifies CASNNRGSGANVLTF.

The chain links TRBV18 to TRBJ1-4; D is ambiguous. Germline lookup yields CDR1 KGHSH and CDR2 LQKENI. The V end lost 10 bases, the J end lost 6 bases, and 15 bases lay between the germline ends. This CDR3 contains 13 residues. Here the CDR3 reads CATSGGRDEKLFF. Here the CDR3 DNA reads TGTGCCACCTCGGGCGGGCGAGATGAAAAACTGTTTTTT.

The rearrangement uses TRBV27 and TRBJ2-1, with no clear D. Germline assignment: CDR1 MNHEY and CDR2 SMNVEV (reference sequence). This CDR3 has 12 residues. Trimming removed 3 bases at V and 8 bases at J, with 8 bases between. The CDR3 sequence: CASSFRIDEQFF. The CDR3 DNA sequence: TGTGCCAGCAGTTTTAGGATAGATGAGCAGTTCTTC.

The chain links TRBV28 to TRBJ2-6; 7 nucleotides agree with TRBD1. This CDR3 spans 19 amino acids. V lost 5 bases, J lost 0 bases, and 13 bases stayed unmatched. Germline CDR1 is MDHEN and CDR2 is SYDVKM. CDR3 sequence: CASSPVRTGPFSGANVLTF. CDR3 DNA sequence: TGTGCCAGCAGTCCGGTCCGGACAGGTCCGTTCTCTGGGGCCAACGTCCTGACTTTC. Looking up the rest from reference TRBV28 and TRBJ2-6 gives the full variable domain: DVKVTQSSRYLVKRTGEKVFLECVQDMDHENMFWYRQDPGLGLRLIYFSYDVKMKEKGDIPEGYSVSREKKERFSLILESASTNQTSMYLCASSPVRTGPFSGANVLTFGAGSRLTVL.

The V and J genes are TRBV19 and TRBJ1-4; D remains ambiguous. Germline V gene sequence: CDR1 LNHDA, CDR2 SQIVND (reference sequence). CDR3 length: 15 residues. The V and J ends lost 3 bases and 1 base respectively, with 9 bases between them. The CDR3 sequence: CASSMGRGTNEKLFF. CDR3 nucleotide sequence: TGTGCCAGTAGTATGGGCCGGGGAACTAATGAAAAACTGTTTTTT.

As concerns this clone: Other nucleotide sequences in the sample specify the same CDR3. The V and J genes are TRBV2 and TRBJ1-5, with D uncertain. Trimming left V 3 bases short and J 2 bases short, with 5 bases between. The CDR3 sequence is 13 residues long. Per germline, CDR1 SNHLY and CDR2 FYNNEI. Here the CDR3 DNA reads TGTGCCAGCAGTGAGGGAGGCAATCAGCCCCAGCATTTT. Translation gives CASSEGGNQPQHF.

The CDR3 loop reads CASSPHLGDNEQFF. In nucleotides, the CDR3 is TGTGCCAGCAGTCCCCACCTAGGGGACAATGAGCAGTTCTTC. The chain links TRBV6-5 to TRBJ2-1; tentatively, D is TRBD1 (5 bases). CDR3 length: 14 residues. Trimming took off 5 bases at V and 5 bases at J, with 13 bases between the two ends. Per germline, CDR1 MNHEY and CDR2 SVGAGI.

This chain links TRBV28 with TRBJ2-7; possible D gene TRBD2, 5 bases. The CDR3 totals 14 residues. Germline V gene sequence: CDR1 MDHEN, CDR2 SYDVKM. V was clipped by 4 bases and J by 2 bases, with 12 bases between them. The DNA of the CDR3 is TGTGCCAGCAGTTCCATGGACGGGACCTACGAGCAGTACTTC. Protein product: CASSSMDGTYEQYF.